The subject of this entry is one T cell receptor (beta chain). TCRdb keeps only in-frame clones here, not all; method: immunoSEQ multiplex PCR. In the table there are under 300,000 clones, roughly 85% of which are singletons. This specimen belongs to a study of blood T cell repertoires in COVID-19. Per germline, CDR1 KGHSY and CDR2 FQNENV. The junction had 9 bases not matched to a gene; V was cut back by 0 bases and J by 2 bases. This CDR3 comprises 17 residues. The genes are TRBV16 and TRBJ2-5; 7 bases match TRBD2. The origin of this receptor is a young woman with acute or convalescent COVID-19. Sequencing input: peripheral blood. As DNA, the CDR3 is TGTGCCAGCAGCCAATCGTGGGGGGGAACGAGACAAGAGACCCAGTACTTC. Its protein is CASSQSWGGTRQETQYF.